The 21 T cell receptor beta chains given below trace back to one sample, sequenced in a study of molecular identifiers for immune sequencing clone quantification. Via MiXCR, TCRdb re-called the PCR reads, giving one row per CDR3 protein. Here the sample spans about half a million distinct CDR3 sequences, about a fifth being singletons. The sample taken for sequencing was naive CD8+ T cells from blood, with Jurkat cell RNA spiked in. Subset indicated: FACS-sorted CD8+CD4-CCR7+CD45RA+ naive T cells. The source is a human donor in good health. Some libraries in this study had Jurkat cell RNA spiked in.

A note on this clonotype: A far larger clone is one nucleotide away, so this likely arose from a read error. The rearrangement joins TRBV5-6 to TRBJ2-3; D unresolved. The length of the CDR3 is 12 residues. The germline V gene encodes CDR1 SGHDT and CDR2 YYEEEE. The CDR3 is CASSSGTDTQCF. CDR3 sequence (DNA): TGTGCCAGCAGTTCAGGCACAGATACGCAGTGTTTT.

Ten or more counts support this clonotype. At one end, the junction sequence differs from germline, possibly due to a read error. The chain employs TRBV19 and TRBJ2-4; TRBD1 or TRBD2 may be the D gene (5 bases each). The CDR3 is 16 residues long. In germline, CDR1 is LNHDA, CDR2 SQIVND (reference sequence). CDR3 residues: CASSNEDGGAKNIQYF. The CDR3, as DNA: TGTGCCAGCAGTAACGAGGATGGGGGAGCCAAAAACATTCAGTACTTC.

This clonotype showed up many times. This chain joins TRBV7-9 and TRBJ1-1; D uncertain. The CDR3 covers 12 residues. The germline CDR1 and CDR2 sequences are SEHNR and FQNEAQ (reference sequence). V shed 6 bases and J shed 6 bases, with 11 bases lying between them. The CDR3 region has the DNA TGTGCCAGCAGGCTCCAAGTCGCTGAAGCTTTCTTT. Translating it yields CASRLQVAEAFF. Looking up the rest from reference TRBV7-9 and TRBJ1-1 gives the full variable domain: DTGVSQNPRHKITKRGQNVTFRCDPISEHNRLYWYRQTLGQGPEFLTYFQNEAQLEKSRLLSDRFSAERPKGSFSTLEIQRTEQGDSAMYLCASRLQVAEAFFGQGTRLTVV.

The V gene is TRBV9, the J gene TRBJ1-3, with D uncertain. The V end was cut by 2 bases, the J end by 0 bases, with 9 bases between. Germline CDR1 reads SGDLS; CDR2 reads YYNGEE. The CDR3 runs to 15 residues. The chain's CDR3 is CASSVSSGSGNTIYF. DNA of the CDR3: TGTGCCAGCAGCGTTTCGAGTGGCTCTGGAAACACCATATATTTT. The full variable domain, its missing parts supplied by reference TRBV9 and TRBJ1-3, is DSGVTQTPKHLITATGQRVTLRCSPRSGDLSVYWYQQSLDQGLQFLIQYYNGEERAKGNILERFSAQQFPDLHSELNLSSLELGDSALYFCASSVSSGSGNTIYFGEGSWLTVV.

A word on this clonotype: A read error may explain this, as a much larger clone is one base away. The chain carries TRBV29-1 and TRBJ2-2; D gene ambiguous. This CDR3 contains 11 residues. Looked up from germline, CDR1 is SQVTM and CDR2 is ANQGSEA. V was clipped by 5 bases and J by 4 bases, with 5 bases between them. The CDR3 spells CSVRSTGELFF. The CDR3 region has the DNA TGCAGCGTTAGGAGCACCGGGGAGCTGTTTTTT.

There are many counts of this clonotype. The gene calls are TRBV7-2 and TRBJ2-5, with D possibly TRBD1 on 6 matching bases. The CDR3 sequence is 15 residues long. Trimming took off 6 bases at V and 1 base at J, with 15 bases between the two ends. Germline V lookup: CDR1 SGHTA, CDR2 FQGNSA. The CDR3 is CASSEQGFTQETQYF. DNA for the CDR3: TGTGCCAGCAGTGAACAGGGCTTTACCCAAGAGACCCAGTACTTC.

The CDR3 DNA reads TGTGCCAGCAGCCTCGCCCCGCGGACGACAACCTACGAGCAGTACTTC. Translation gives CASSLAPRTTTYEQYF. V gene TRBV11-2 combines with J gene TRBJ2-7; the D is unclear. Germline CDR1 and CDR2: SGHAT and FQNNGV. V was trimmed by 5 bases and J by 2 bases, leaving 19 bases between them. This CDR3 comprises 16 residues.

The chain couples TRBV6-2 or TRBV6-3 to TRBJ2-3; D remains ambiguous. Germline CDR1 is MNHEY and CDR2 is SVGEGT. The CDR3 is 17 amino acids. V lost 4 bases, J lost 3 bases, and 20 bases lay in between. The CDR3 bases are TGTGCCAGCAGTTGCTCGATCCCATTGGGCGATACAGATACGCAGTATTTT. Amino acid sequence: CASSCSIPLGDTDTQYF.

This clonotype was counted many times. V gene TRBV28 combines with J gene TRBJ1-1, with 7 bases matching TRBD1. The trim removed 7 bases at V and 4 bases at J, leaving 9 bases unmatched. This CDR3 is 14 amino acids long. CDR1 is MDHEN and CDR2 is SYDVKM in the germline V gene. Written as DNA, the CDR3 is TGTGCCAGCAAAGAGACAGGGATCCCCACTGAAGCTTTCTTT. Residues: CASKETGIPTEAFF.

In its sample, this clonotype was seen many times. The rearrangement joins TRBV30 to TRBJ2-3; no firm D call. Germline values: CDR1 GTSNPN, CDR2 SVGIG (reference sequence). V was trimmed by 0 bases and J by 3 bases, leaving 7 bases between them. CDR3 size: 13 residues. The CDR3 DNA follows: TGTGCCTGGAGTGTTCTCGGTACAGATACGCAGTATTTT. Translation: CAWSVLGTDTQYF.

This clonotype was counted a few times. The DNA for the CDR3 is TGTGCCAGCAGCTTAGGGACAGTCCTCAGTGCCCAAGAGACCCAGTACTTC. As protein: CASSLGTVLSAQETQYF. The chain links TRBV7-6 to TRBJ2-5; a possible D gene is TRBD1 (6 bases). V lost 1 base, J lost 1 base, and 16 bases lay in between. Germline loops: CDR1 SGHVS, CDR2 FNYEAQ. The CDR3 contains 17 residues.

The CDR3 loop is CATDRANDEQYF. CDR3 nucleotides: TGTGCCACGGACAGGGCTAATGACGAGCAGTACTTC. The chain has TRBV30 and TRBJ2-7; 8 bases align to TRBD1. Losses at the gene ends were 8 bases for V and 5 bases for J; bases not matched to a gene: 8. Germline CDR1 is GTSNPN and CDR2 is SVGIG (reference sequence). The CDR3 extends over 12 amino acids.

This CDR3 is CASSPGPGSDTGELFF. The DNA for the CDR3 is TGTGCCAGCAGCCCAGGGCCGGGGTCGGACACCGGGGAGCTGTTTTTT. V usage is TRBV9 and J usage is TRBJ2-2; D possibly matches TRBD1 or TRBD2 (5 bases each). The CDR3 has 16 amino acids. Germline CDR1 is SGDLS and CDR2 is YYNGEE. V lost 4 bases and J lost 3, with 16 bases in between.

This clonotype has at least ten counts. The chain employs TRBV24-1 and TRBJ1-1, with unresolved D. CDR3 length equals 15 residues. The germline V and J ends were trimmed by 0 bases and 7 bases, with 14 bases remaining between them. Germline CDR1 and CDR2: KGHDR and SFDVKD. The CDR3 DNA follows: TGTGCCACCAGTGATTTGCCAATTCTTGGGTTTGAAGCTTTCTTT. As protein: CATSDLPILGFEAFF.

In the case of this clonotype: An end of the junction differs from the germline gene, which may be a read error. The gene calls are TRBV5-1 and TRBJ2-7, with D perhaps matching TRBD1 (7 bases). The germline CDR1 and CDR2 sequences are SGHRS and YFSETQ. The CDR3 runs 16 residues. CDR3 region: CASGLGPGGQTYEQYF. CDR3 sequence (DNA): TGCGCCAGCGGCTTGGGCCCCGGGGGACAGACCTACGAGCAGTACTTC.

This rearrangement joins TRBV5-4 to TRBJ2-7; D possibly corresponds to TRBD2 (5 bases). V lost 0 bases, J lost 4 bases, and 23 bases lay in between. The V gene's germline CDR1 is SGHNT and CDR2 YYREEE (reference sequence). The CDR3 loop spans 18 amino acids. CDR3 DNA sequence: TGTGCCAGCAGCTTGGCTCTCGAAGAGGGCGCCGTTGGGTACGAGCAGTACTTC. This sequence encodes CASSLALEEGAVGYEQYF.

In this sample, this clonotype turned up a few times. The chain has TRBV5-4 and TRBJ1-2, with D tentatively TRBD1 (6 bases). V gave up 3 bases and J gave up 0 bases, with 18 bases separating them. Germline assignment: CDR1 SGHNT and CDR2 YYREEE (reference sequence). This CDR3 region has 17 residues. The CDR3 loop is CASSYWGGQGTNYGYTF. The CDR3, as DNA: TGTGCCAGCAGCTATTGGGGCGGGCAGGGGACTAACTATGGCTACACCTTC. Using reference TRBV5-4 and TRBJ1-2 for the parts outside the CDR3, the full variable domain is ETGVTQSPTHLIKTRGQQVTLRCSSQSGHNTVSWYQQALGQGPQFIFQYYREEENGRGNFPPRFSGLQFPNYSSELNVNALELDDSALYLCASSYWGGQGTNYGYTFGSGTRLTVV.

With respect to this clonotype: One end of the junction is discordant with germline, which a read error may explain. The chain joins TRBV9 to TRBJ1-2, with 10 bases that match TRBD1. This CDR3 has 15 amino acids. The V gene's germline CDR1 is SGDLS and CDR2 YYNGEE. The CDR3 region has the DNA TGTGCCAGCGGCCCCGGACAGGGGGTTTTGTATGGCTGCACCTTC. Translated, it gives CASGPGQGVLYGCTF.

Of note for this clonotype: This may stem from a read error, because a much larger clone lies one nucleotide away. The chain employs TRBV25-1 and TRBJ2-5; D is uncertain. Looked up from germline, CDR1 is MGHDK and CDR2 is SYGVNS. V was clipped by 8 bases and J by 0 bases, with 10 bases between them. This CDR3 contains 13 residues. The CDR3 reads CASGRVNQETQYF. In DNA, the CDR3 is TGTGCCAGCGGACGGGTGAACCAAGAGACCCAGTACTTC. The full variable domain, its missing parts supplied by reference TRBV25-1 and TRBJ2-5, is EADIYQTPRYLVIGTGKKITLECSQTMGHDKMYWYQQDPGMELHLIHYSYGVNSTEKGDLSSESTVSRIRTEHFPLTLESARPSHTSQYLCASGRVNQETQYFGPGTRLLVL.

Ten or more counts support this clonotype. The chain recombines TRBV28 with TRBJ1-5, with D unresolved. Per the germline V gene, CDR1 is MDHEN and CDR2 is SYDVKM. The germline V and J ends were trimmed by 1 base and 1 base, with 5 bases remaining between them. This CDR3 comprises 14 residues. CDR3: CASSLLASNQPQHF. The CDR3 DNA sequence: TGTGCCAGCAGTTTATTGGCGAGCAATCAGCCCCAGCATTTT.

As concerns this clonotype: A much larger clone differs by one base, so this may be a read error. This rearrangement joins TRBV7-9 to TRBJ2-5; unclear D gene. CDR3 size: 14 residues. The germline gives CDR1 SEHNR, CDR2 FQNEAQ (reference sequence). The CDR3 DNA is TGTGCCGGCAGCCACGGGTTCCCTGCCGCGGCCCAGTACTTC. Its translation is CAGSHGFPAAAQYF.